This is a list of T cell receptor beta chains from one sample in a study of shared T cell receptors in the human thymus. The data were produced by immunoSEQ multiplex PCR, yet TCRdb's version contains in-frame clones alone and is incomplete. The table has about 380,000 clones, about 95% seen once. The sample consisted of thymocytes. These receptors were obtained from a human donor. Both conserved end residues are part of each CDR3. The D gene is left open where the match is weak. For some rows the clone size is stated as once, few or many, or as a class when expanded; others skip it.

j_call d_call clone_size v_call cdr3_aa cdr3_nt
TRBJ2-7 TRBD2 - TRBV25-1 CASILRTSGCREQYF TGTGCCAGCATCCTCCGGACTAGTGGTTGTCGAGAGCAGTACTTC
TRBJ1-1 - - TRBV10-2 CASRKDTQGNTEAFF TGCGCCAGCAGAAAGGATACGCAGGGCAACACTGAAGCTTTCTTT
TRBJ1-2 - - TRBV5-5 CASSPTLGLTTLGYTF TGTGCCAGCAGCCCAACACTAGGACTGACCACTCTCGGCTACACCTTC
TRBJ2-1 - - TRBV30 CAWSVLGDRYNEQFF TGTGCCTGGAGTGTATTGGGGGATAGGTACAATGAGCAGTTCTTC
TRBJ1-1 - - TRBV28 CASKGAGANTEAFF TGTGCCAGCAAGGGAGCAGGGGCGAACACTGAAGCTTTCTTT
TRBJ1-2 - - TRBV7-8 CASSPRTQYYGYTF TGTGCCAGCAGCCCGAGGACGCAGTACTATGGCTACACCTTC
TRBJ2-2 - - TRBV7-3 CASSLRDPGPLTNTGELFF TGTGCCAGCAGCTTACGGGACCCCGGACCCCTAACGAACACCGGGGAGCTGTTTTTT
TRBJ2-2 TRBD2 - TRBV28 CASTGGRTGELFF TGTGCCAGCACGGGAGGGCGGACCGGGGAGCTGTTTTTT
TRBJ2-7 - once TRBV5-1 CASSGQGLTYEQYF TGCGCCAGCAGCGGCCAGGGTTTGACCTACGAGCAGTACTTC
TRBJ2-1 - - TRBV5-1 CASSLGLADYSYNEQFF TGCGCCAGCAGCTTGGGGCTAGCTGATTACTCCTACAATGAGCAGTTCTTC
TRBJ1-5 - - TRBV6-1 CASSGGGGQGTDQPQHF TGTGCCAGCAGTGGAGGGGGAGGGCAGGGGACCGATCAGCCCCAGCATTTT
TRBJ1-5 - once TRBV7-9 CASSLRHTDQPQHF TGTGCCAGCAGCCTAAGACATACCGATCAGCCCCAGCATTTT
TRBJ1-2 - - TRBV19 CASSPRGGGQFLYTF TGTGCCAGTAGTCCCCGGGGTGGGGGCCAGTTCCTCTACACCTTC
TRBJ2-7 - - TRBV11-3 CASSPHRDYEQYF TGTGCCAGCAGCCCCCATCGGGACTACGAGCAGTACTTC
TRBJ1-3 - few TRBV28 CASSSTPPSSGNTIYF TGTGCCAGCAGTTCTACCCCTCCAAGCTCTGGAAACACCATATATTTT
TRBJ2-5 TRBD1 - TRBV4-1 CASSQNTGQGARETQYF TGCGCCAGCAGCCAAAATACTGGACAGGGGGCCAGGGAGACCCAGTACTTC
TRBJ1-4 - - TRBV18 CASSPAGARVEEKLFF TGTGCCAGCTCACCGGCAGGGGCGCGGGTAGAAGAAAAACTGTTTTTT
TRBJ2-2 - - TRBV6-4 CASIGWFAGELFF TGTGCCAGCATAGGGTGGTTTGCTGGGGAGCTGTTTTTT
TRBJ1-1 - - TRBV28 CASSYGTPPAAFF TGTGCCAGCAGTTACGGGACACCCCCAGCGGCTTTCTTT
TRBJ2-3 TRBD2 - TRBV10-1 CASSESASGRAVSGSDTQYF TGCGCCAGCAGTGAGTCGGCTAGCGGGAGGGCCGTCTCGGGGTCAGATACGCAGTATTTT
TRBJ1-5 TRBD1 - TRBV6-1 CASSRDRDQPQHF TGTGCCAGCAGCCGGGACAGGGATCAGCCCCAGCATTTT
TRBJ2-1 - - TRBV9 CASSGATAYNEQFF TGTGCCAGCAGCGGGGCTACAGCATACAATGAGCAGTTCTTC
TRBJ2-1 - - TRBV14 CASSGRIYNEQFF TGTGCCAGCAGTGGTAGGATCTACAATGAGCAGTTCTTC
TRBJ2-5 - - TRBV7-9 CASSLLAGGETQYF TGTGCCAGCAGCTTACTTGCAGGGGGGGAGACCCAGTACTTC
TRBJ2-4 TRBD2 - TRBV27 CASSPAGLAGVGENIQYF TGTGCCAGCAGTCCGGCGGGACTAGCGGGAGTGGGGGAAAACATTCAGTACTTC
TRBJ2-5 TRBD2 - TRBV14 CASSLKPGTSGVQETQYF TGTGCCAGCAGCCTAAAGCCTGGGACTAGCGGGGTCCAAGAGACCCAGTACTTC
TRBJ1-2 TRBD1 - TRBV19 CASSIPRTGLFGYTF TGTGCCAGTAGTATTCCGCGGACAGGTCTCTTTGGCTACACCTTC
TRBJ2-7 TRBD2 once TRBV5-1 CASSTTSGNTREQYF TGCGCCAGCAGCACTACTAGCGGAAATACTCGAGAGCAGTACTTC
TRBJ2-1 TRBD2 - TRBV9 CASSTRLAGVNEQFF TGTGCCAGCAGCACACGACTAGCGGGAGTCAATGAGCAGTTCTTC
TRBJ2-2 TRBD2 - TRBV7-6 CASSLFLAAYIPTGGTGELFF TGTGCCAGCAGCTTATTTCTAGCGGCCTACATACCAACCGGGGGGACCGGGGAGCTGTTTTTT
TRBJ2-2 - once TRBV28 CASSLKSSGELFF TGTGCCAGCAGTTTAAAGTCGTCAGGGGAGCTGTTTTTT
TRBJ2-7 - - TRBV28 CASERDLSYEQYF TGTGCCAGTGAACGGGACTTGTCCTACGAGCAGTACTTC
TRBJ2-7 - - TRBV27 CASSPSDGGAYEQYF TGTGCCAGCAGTCCGAGCGATGGGGGCGCCTACGAGCAGTACTTC
TRBJ1-1 - once TRBV6-4 CASSPPFMGLSLWNTEAFF TGTGCCAGCAGTCCCCCTTTTATGGGACTCTCTCTTTGGAACACTGAAGCTTTCTTT
TRBJ2-1 TRBD2 - TRBV29-1 CSVDPGLGKNNEQFF TGCAGCGTCGATCCGGGACTAGGGAAGAACAATGAGCAGTTCTTC
TRBJ1-5 TRBD1 - TRBV5-8 CASSLRGRGPYYSNQPQHF TGTGCCAGCAGCTTGAGGGGCAGGGGGCCCTATTATAGCAATCAGCCCCAGCATTTT
TRBJ1-1 - once TRBV2 CASSDGGREQRDTEAFF TGTGCCAGCAGTGATGGTGGGAGGGAACAAAGGGACACTGAAGCTTTCTTT
TRBJ2-1 - once TRBV18 CASSPTTTVPSYNEQFF TGTGCCAGCTCACCAACTACAACAGTCCCCTCCTACAATGAGCAGTTCTTC
TRBJ2-1 - - TRBV18 CASSPPRPASYNEQFF TGTGCCAGCTCACCACCGCGACCGGCATCCTACAATGAGCAGTTCTTC
TRBJ2-1 - once TRBV5-1 CASSLVSWVYNEQFF TGCGCCAGCAGCTTGGTTAGCTGGGTTTACAATGAGCAGTTCTTC
TRBJ1-1 TRBD1 once TRBV28 CASSPGQGVDTEAFF TGTGCCAGCAGCCCCGGACAGGGCGTTGACACTGAAGCTTTCTTT
TRBJ2-1 TRBD2 - TRBV27 CASSFLIAGGTSNEQFF TGTGCCAGCAGTTTCCTAATAGCGGGAGGCACATCCAATGAGCAGTTCTTC
TRBJ2-5 - - TRBV6-5 CASSHKDPDGETQYF TGTGCCAGCAGTCATAAGGACCCCGATGGAGAGACCCAGTACTTC
TRBJ1-2 TRBD1 - TRBV7-3 CASSPDRSYGYTF TGTGCCAGCAGCCCGGACAGGAGCTATGGCTACACCTTC
TRBJ2-1 TRBD2 - TRBV11-1 CASSTRTSQYNEQFF TGTGCCAGCAGCACCCGGACTAGCCAATACAATGAGCAGTTCTTC
TRBJ2-2 - few TRBV6-5 CASSPRSSGGRELFF TGTGCCAGCAGTCCTAGGTCGAGCGGAGGCCGGGAGCTGTTTTTT